This TCR beta chain was sequenced for a study of T cells after yellow fever vaccination. Study in general: Where fractions had low cell numbers, libraries were prepared from them with the SMART-Seq v4 Ultra Low Input RNA kit.

In TCRdb, the 5' RACE reads were re-called with MiXCR into one record per CDR3 protein. This sample has approximately 61,000 distinct CDR3 sequences, with more than 5.5% found just once. The study's findings and limits: Booster sampling recovered most clones from primary vaccination (roughly 97% CD4, approximately 88% CD8).

There are a few counts of this clonotype. The antigen is unknown. The source material was CD8+ T cells sorted from PBMCs, sampled on the day of the first yellow fever vaccination. This sequence originates from a man aged 18 to 30 who received the YFV17D yellow fever vaccine.

As DNA, the CDR3 is TGTGCCAGCAGCACTGACAGGGGCGAGGCCGGGGAGCTGTTTTTT. Its translation is CASSTDRGEAGELFF. The chain has TRBV27 and TRBJ2-2; 8 positions agree with TRBD1. The CDR3 has 15 amino acids. V shed 6 bases, J shed 6 bases, and the junction held 9 bases outside the gene matches. The germline V gene has CDR1 MNHEY and CDR2 SMNVEV (reference sequence).